Reported below is one T cell receptor (beta chain). Its antigen remains unidentified. These data come from a study of blood T cells in healthy people across ages. Broader study findings: In the absence of known donor CMV status, changes in expanded clonotypes were possibly confounded.

Each donor had approximately 10 milliliters of peripheral blood drawn. RNA extraction gave at least 5 micrograms of total RNA per sample. This CDR3 region has 15 residues. V was clipped by 6 bases and J by 2 bases; unmatched bases: 6. The use of a sample-barcoded 5' primer and a J-beta primer mix characterized a second PCR of roughly 6 to 11 cycles. Each cDNA molecule, via a template-switch adaptor with 12 random nucleotides, was tagged. Via MiXCR, TCRdb re-called the 5' RACE reads, giving one row per CDR3 protein. Seen here are some 370,000 distinct CDR3 sequences, approximately 52% observed once, and the top ten hold roughly 51%.

The chain couples TRBV12-3 or TRBV12-4 to TRBJ2-3; 9 bases agree with TRBD2. This receptor was taken from a man in his fifties or sixties in good health. Sequencing used blood. This CDR3 is CASRDRGGATDTQYF. The CDR3 coding sequence is TGTGCCAGCAGAGACCGCGGGGGGGCCACAGATACGCAGTATTTT.